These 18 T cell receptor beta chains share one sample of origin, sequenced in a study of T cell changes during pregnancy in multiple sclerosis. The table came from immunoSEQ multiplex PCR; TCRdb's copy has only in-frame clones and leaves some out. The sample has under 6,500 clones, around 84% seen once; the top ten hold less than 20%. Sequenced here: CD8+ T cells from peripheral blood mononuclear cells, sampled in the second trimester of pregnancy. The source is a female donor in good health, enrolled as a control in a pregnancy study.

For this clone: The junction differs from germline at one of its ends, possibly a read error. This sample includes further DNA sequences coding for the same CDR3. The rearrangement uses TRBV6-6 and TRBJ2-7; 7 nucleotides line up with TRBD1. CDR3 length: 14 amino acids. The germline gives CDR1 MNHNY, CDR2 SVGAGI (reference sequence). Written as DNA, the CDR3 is TGTGCCAGCAGTTGGGCAGGGGGAGCCTACGAACAGTACTTC. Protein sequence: CASSWAGGAYEQYF.

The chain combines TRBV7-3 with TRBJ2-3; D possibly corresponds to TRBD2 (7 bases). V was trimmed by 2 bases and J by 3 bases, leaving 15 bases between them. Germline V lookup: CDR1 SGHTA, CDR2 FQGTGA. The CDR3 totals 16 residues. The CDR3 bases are TGTGCCAGCAGCTTAGCGGCTCGGGGGGCGACAGATACGCAGTATTTT. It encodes CASSLAARGATDTQYF.

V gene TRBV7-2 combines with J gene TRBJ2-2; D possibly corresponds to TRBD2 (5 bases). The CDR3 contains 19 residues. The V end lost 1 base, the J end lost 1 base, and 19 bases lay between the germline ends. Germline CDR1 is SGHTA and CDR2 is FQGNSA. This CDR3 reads CASSLVPVLASRNTGELFF. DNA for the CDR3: TGTGCCAGCAGCTTAGTCCCGGTTCTAGCCTCCAGGAACACCGGGGAGCTGTTTTTT.

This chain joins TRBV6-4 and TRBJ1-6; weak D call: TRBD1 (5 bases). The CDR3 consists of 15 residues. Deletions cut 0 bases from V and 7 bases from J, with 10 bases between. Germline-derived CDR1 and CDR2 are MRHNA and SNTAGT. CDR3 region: CASSDSQGGNSPLHF. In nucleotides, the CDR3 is TGTGCCAGCAGTGACTCCCAGGGAGGGAATTCACCCCTCCACTTT.

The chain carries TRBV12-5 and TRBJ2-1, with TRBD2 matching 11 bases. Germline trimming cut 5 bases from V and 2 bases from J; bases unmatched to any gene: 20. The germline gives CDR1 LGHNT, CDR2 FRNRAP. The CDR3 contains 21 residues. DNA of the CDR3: TGTGCTAGTGGTCTATGGTCAGGTACTAGCGGGAGATTATCACCCTACAATGAGCAGTTCTTC. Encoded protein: CASGLWSGTSGRLSPYNEQFF. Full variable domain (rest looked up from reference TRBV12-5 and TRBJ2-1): DARVTQTPRHKVTEMGQEVTMRCQPILGHNTVFWYRQTMMQGLELLAYFRNRAPLDDSGMPKDRFSAEMPDATLATLKIQPSEPRDSAVYFCASGLWSGTSGRLSPYNEQFFGPGTRLTVL.

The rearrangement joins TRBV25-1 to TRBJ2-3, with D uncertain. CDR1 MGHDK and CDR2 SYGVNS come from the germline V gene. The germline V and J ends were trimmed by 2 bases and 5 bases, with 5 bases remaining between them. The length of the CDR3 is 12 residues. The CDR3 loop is CASSEVRDTQYF. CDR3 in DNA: TGTGCCAGCAGTGAAGTTAGAGATACGCAGTATTTT.

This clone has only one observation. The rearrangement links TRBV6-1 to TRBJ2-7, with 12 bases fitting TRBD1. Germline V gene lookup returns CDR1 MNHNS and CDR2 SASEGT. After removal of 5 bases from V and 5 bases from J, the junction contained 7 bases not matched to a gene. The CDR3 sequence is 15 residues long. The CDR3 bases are TGTGCCAGCAGTACCGGGACAGGGGGCTATGACGAGCAGTACTTC. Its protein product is CASSTGTGGYDEQYF.

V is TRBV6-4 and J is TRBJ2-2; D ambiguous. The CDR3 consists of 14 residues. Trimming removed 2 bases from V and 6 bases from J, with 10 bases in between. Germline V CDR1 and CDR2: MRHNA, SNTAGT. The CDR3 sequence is CASSDGLTAGELFF. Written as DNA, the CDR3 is TGTGCCAGCAGTGACGGGCTTACAGCCGGGGAGCTGTTTTTT.

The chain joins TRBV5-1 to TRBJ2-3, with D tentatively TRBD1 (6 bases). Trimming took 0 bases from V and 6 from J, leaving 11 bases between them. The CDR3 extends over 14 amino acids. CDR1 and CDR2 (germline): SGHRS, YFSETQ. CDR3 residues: CASSLDRDMDTQYF. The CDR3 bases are TGCGCCAGCAGCTTGGACCGGGACATGGATACGCAGTATTTT.

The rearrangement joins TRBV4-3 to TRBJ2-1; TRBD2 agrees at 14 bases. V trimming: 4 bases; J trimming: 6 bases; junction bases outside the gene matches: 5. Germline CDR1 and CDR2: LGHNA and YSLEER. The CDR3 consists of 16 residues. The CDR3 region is CASSRLAGGLPNEQFF. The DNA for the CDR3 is TGCGCCAGCAGCCGACTAGCGGGGGGGCTCCCCAATGAGCAGTTCTTC.

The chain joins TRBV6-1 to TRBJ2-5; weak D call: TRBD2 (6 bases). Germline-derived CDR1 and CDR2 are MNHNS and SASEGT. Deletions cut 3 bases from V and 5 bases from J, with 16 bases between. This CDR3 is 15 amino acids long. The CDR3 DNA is TGTGCCAGCAGTGAGGTCGACGGGGGAGTCGAGACCCAGTACTTC. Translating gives CASSEVDGGVETQYF.

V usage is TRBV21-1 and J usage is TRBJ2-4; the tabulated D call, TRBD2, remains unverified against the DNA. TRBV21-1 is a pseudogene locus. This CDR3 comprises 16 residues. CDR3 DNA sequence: TGTGCCAGCAGCAAAGCGCCCCCTCTAAACAAAAACATTCAGTACTTC. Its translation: CASSKAPPLNKNIQYF.

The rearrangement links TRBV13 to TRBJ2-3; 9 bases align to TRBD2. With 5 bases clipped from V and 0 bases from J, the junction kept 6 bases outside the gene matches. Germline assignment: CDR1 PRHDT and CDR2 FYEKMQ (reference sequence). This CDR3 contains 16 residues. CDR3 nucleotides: TGTGCCAGCAGCCCTCAGCGGGAGGAGAGCACAGATACGCAGTATTTT. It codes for CASSPQREESTDTQYF.

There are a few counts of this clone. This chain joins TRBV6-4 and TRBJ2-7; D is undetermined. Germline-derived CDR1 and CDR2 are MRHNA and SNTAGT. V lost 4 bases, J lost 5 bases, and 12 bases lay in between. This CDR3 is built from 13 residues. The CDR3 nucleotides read TGTGCCAGCAGTGTCCAGGCGTGGGACGAGCAGTACTTC. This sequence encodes CASSVQAWDEQYF.

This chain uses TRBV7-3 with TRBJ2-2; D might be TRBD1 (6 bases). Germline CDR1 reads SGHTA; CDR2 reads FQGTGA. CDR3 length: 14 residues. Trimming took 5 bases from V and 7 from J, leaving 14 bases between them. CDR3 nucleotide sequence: TGTGCCAGCAGCATCCAGGGGATGGGCGGGGAGCTGTTTTTT. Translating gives CASSIQGMGGELFF.

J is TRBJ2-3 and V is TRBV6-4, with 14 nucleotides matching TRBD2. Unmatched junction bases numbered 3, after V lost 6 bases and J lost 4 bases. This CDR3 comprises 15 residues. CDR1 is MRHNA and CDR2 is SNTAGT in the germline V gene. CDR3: CASRRLAGGADTQYF. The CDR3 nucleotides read TGTGCCAGCAGAAGACTAGCGGGGGGGGCAGATACGCAGTATTTT.

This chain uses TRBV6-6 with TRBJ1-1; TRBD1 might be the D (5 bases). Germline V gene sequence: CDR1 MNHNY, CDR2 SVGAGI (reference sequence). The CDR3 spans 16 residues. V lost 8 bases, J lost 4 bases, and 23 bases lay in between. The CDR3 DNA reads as TGTGCCAGCTCAGCCAAGGGCGGGGGGTTCGCCACTGAAGCTTTCTTT. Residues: CASSAKGGGFATEAFF.

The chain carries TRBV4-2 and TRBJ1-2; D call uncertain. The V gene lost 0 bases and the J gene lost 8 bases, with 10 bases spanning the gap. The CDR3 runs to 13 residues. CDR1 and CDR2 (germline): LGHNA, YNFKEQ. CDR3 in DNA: TGTGCCAGCAGCCAAGAACTTACGCGGGGCTACACCTTC. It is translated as CASSQELTRGYTF.